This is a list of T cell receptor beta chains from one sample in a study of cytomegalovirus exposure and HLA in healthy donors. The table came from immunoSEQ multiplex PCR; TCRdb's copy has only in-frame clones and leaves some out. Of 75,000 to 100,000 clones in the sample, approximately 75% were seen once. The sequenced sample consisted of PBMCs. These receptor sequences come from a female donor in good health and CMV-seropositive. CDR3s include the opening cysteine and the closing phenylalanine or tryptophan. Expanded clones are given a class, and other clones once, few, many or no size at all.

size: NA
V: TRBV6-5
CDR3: CASSYSKRGRHTEAFF

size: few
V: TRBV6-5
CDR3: CASSLAASNEQFF

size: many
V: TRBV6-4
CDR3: CASSLAANADTQYF

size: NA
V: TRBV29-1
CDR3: CSVRLNTGELFF

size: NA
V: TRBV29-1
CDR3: CSVGLAVQETQYF

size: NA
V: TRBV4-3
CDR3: CASSQGRTAPPLHF

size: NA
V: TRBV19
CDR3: CASRTGNTGELFF

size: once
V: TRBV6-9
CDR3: CASPLAGEKWVGEQFF

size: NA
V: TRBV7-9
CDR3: CASSLPDQPQHF

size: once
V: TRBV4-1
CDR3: CASSGGASYNEQFF

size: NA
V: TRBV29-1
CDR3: CSVGVVGTGGWRGAFF

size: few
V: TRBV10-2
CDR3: CASSEDLNTGELFF

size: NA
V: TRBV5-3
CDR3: CARSLSRGPEQYF

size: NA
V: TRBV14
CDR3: CASSPRLTGGEQFF

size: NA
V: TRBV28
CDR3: CASSLKRETGELFF

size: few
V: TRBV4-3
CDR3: CASSQDKIGGSEKLFF

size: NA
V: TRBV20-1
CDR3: CSAPGGQRQYF

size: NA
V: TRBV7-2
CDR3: CASSLIRGDGTEAFF

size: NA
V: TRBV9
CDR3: CASSPRIYEQYF

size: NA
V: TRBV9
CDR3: CASSRTDRDTGELFF

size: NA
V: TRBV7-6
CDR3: CASSLESYTEAFF

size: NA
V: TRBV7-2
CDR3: CASSSERGYGYTF

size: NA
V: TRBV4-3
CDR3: CASSQDEQGTYYGYTF

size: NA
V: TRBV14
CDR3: CASSRGFRETEAFF

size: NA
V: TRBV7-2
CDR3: CVAGPGAFF

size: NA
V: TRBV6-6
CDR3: CASSYSERFGYTF

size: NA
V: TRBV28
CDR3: CASSHRQAVSIYEQYF

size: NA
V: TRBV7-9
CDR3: CASSLVGSHNEQFF

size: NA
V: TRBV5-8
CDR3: CASSFHGGRGGISYEQYF

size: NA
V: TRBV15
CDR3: CATGTGGEAGELFF

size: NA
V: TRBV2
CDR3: CASSPDRVTYNEQFF

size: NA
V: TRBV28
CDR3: CASRPPPGQGGYGYTF

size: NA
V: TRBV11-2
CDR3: CASSRVIAGGLGNNEQFF

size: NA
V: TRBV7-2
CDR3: CASSSTGESPLHF

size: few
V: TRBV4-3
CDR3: CASSQDLSGYGTIYF

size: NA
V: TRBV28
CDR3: CASRQGNEKLFF

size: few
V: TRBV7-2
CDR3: CASSSLTGPLGYTF

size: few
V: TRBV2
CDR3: CASSAISGDYNEQFF

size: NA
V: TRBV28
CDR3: CASSLGVLDSYEQYF

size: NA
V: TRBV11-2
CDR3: CASSFRPAGAAFF

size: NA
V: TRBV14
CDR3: CASSQERGANTEAFF

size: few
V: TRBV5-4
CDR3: CASSNYGELFF

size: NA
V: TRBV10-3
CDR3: CAIRSGGGASGNTIYF

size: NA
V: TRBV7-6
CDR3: CASSPTGEYSPLHF

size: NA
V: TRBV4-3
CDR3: CASSQDRGRGGWGEQFF

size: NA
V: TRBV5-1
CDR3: CASSPGATNYGYTF

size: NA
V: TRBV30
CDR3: CAWSNGGNQPQHF

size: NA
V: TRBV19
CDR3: CASSLAGAYGYTF

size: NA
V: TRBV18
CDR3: CASSPRGEATEAFF

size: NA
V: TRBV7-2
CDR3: CASSFFGQGTDTQYF

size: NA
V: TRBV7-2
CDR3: CASSLAHGGGRETQYF

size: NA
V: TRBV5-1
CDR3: CASSLVQGEKLFF

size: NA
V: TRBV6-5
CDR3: CASSYLTGGFSPLHF

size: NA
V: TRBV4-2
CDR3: CASSQEDSLSSTEQYF